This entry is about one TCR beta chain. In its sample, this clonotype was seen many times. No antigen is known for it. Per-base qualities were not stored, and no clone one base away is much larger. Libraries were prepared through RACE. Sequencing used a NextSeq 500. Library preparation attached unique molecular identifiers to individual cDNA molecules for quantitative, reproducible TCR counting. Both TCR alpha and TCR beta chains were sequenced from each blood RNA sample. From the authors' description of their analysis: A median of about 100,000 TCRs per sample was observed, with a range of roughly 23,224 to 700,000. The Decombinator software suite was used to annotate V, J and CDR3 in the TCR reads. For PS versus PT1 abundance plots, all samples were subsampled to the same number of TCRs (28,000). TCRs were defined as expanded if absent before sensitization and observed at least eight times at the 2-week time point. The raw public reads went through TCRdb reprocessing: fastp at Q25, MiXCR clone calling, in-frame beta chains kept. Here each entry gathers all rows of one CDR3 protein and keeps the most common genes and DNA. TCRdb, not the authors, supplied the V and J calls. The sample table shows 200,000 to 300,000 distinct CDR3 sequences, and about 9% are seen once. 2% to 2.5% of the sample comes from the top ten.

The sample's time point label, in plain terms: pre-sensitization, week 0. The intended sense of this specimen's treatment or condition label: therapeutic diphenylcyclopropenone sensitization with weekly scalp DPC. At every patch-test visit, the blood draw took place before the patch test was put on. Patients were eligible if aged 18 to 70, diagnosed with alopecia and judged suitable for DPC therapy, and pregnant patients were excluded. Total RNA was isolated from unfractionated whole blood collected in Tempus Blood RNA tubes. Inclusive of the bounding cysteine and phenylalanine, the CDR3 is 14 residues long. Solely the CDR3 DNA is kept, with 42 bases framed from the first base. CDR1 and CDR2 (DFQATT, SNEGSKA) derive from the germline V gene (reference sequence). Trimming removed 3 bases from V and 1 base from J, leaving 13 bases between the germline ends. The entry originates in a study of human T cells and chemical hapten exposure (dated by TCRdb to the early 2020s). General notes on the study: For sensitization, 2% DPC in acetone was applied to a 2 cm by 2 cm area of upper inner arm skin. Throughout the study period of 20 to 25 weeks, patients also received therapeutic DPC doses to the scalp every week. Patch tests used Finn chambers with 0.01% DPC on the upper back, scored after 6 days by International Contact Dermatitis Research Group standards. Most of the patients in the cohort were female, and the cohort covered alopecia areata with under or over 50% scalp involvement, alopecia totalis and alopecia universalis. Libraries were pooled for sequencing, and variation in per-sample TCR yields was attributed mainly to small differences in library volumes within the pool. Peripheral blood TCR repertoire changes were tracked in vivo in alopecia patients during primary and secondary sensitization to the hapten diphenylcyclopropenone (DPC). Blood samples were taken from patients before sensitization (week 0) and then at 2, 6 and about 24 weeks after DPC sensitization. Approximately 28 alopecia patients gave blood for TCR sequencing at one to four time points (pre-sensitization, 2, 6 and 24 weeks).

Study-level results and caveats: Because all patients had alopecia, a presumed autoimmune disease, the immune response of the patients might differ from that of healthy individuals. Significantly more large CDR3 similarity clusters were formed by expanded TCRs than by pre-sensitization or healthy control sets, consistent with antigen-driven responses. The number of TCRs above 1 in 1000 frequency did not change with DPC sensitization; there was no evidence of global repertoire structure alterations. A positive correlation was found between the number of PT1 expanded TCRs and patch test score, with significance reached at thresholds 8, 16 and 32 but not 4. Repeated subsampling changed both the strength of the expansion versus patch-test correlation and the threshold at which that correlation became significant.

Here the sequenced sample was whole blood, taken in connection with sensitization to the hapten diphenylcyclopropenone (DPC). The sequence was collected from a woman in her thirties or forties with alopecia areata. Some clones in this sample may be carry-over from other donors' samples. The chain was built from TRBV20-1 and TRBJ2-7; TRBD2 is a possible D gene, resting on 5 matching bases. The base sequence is TGCAGTGCTAGTGGGCCCGGGATGTCCTACGAGCAGTACTTC. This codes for CSASGPGMSYEQYF.